One and the same sample provided the 32 T cell receptor beta chains below, sequenced in a study of T cells after yellow fever vaccination. TCRdb analysed the 5' RACE reads with MiXCR anew, one entry per CDR3 protein. This table holds under 350,000 distinct CDR3 sequences, roughly 3.9% found once. Sequencing used PBMCs, obtained 5 days after the yellow fever booster vaccination. Receptors originate from a man aged 18 to 35 who received the YFV17D yellow fever vaccine.

In this sample, this clonotype turned up many times. The V and J genes are TRBV6-5 and TRBJ2-7; D not resolved. Germline-derived CDR1 and CDR2 are MNHEY and SVGAGI. The CDR3 extends over 12 amino acids. The V and J ends lost 2 bases and 4 bases respectively, with 6 bases between them. The CDR3 DNA is TGTGCCAGCAGTTACGATGGGTACGAGCAGTACTTC. Protein product: CASSYDGYEQYF.

This clonotype has at least ten counts. This chain joins TRBV24-1 and TRBJ2-1; perhaps D is TRBD1 or TRBD2 (5 bases each). CDR3 length equals 13 residues. Per germline, CDR1 KGHDR and CDR2 SFDVKD. V was clipped by 2 bases and J by 6 bases, with 7 bases between them. CDR3: CATSDSGSNEQFF. DNA for the CDR3: TGTGCCACCAGTGATTCAGGGAGCAATGAGCAGTTCTTC.

In nucleotides, the CDR3 is TGCAGCGTTTTCAAACAGGGGGCGGTTGGCACAGATACGCAGTATTTT. Encoded protein: CSVFKQGAVGTDTQYF. The chain employs TRBV29-1 and TRBJ2-3; 9 bases are a match to TRBD1. The CDR3 sequence is 16 residues long. The junction had 10 bases not matched to a gene; V was cut back by 5 bases and J by 1 base. From germline, CDR1 is SQVTM and CDR2 ANQGSEA.

Only a few counts were recorded for this clonotype. This chain connects TRBV6-5 to TRBJ1-2; D ambiguous. V shed 0 bases and J shed 4 bases, with 12 bases lying between them. This CDR3 is built from 15 residues. Germline loops: CDR1 MNHEY, CDR2 SVGAGI. The CDR3 sequence: CASSYSTKGIYGYTF. For the CDR3, the DNA is TGTGCCAGCAGTTACTCGACCAAGGGAATCTATGGCTACACCTTC.

This clonotype was seen many times. The CDR3 sequence is CASSQPLAPYNEQFF. The CDR3 coding sequence is TGCGCCAGCAGTCAACCACTAGCGCCCTACAATGAGCAGTTCTTC. The chain has TRBV23-1 and TRBJ2-1, with TRBD2 matching 7 bases. TRBV23-1 counts as an open reading frame of uncertain function. J gave up 2 bases and V 2 bases, and 3 bases lay outside the gene matches. This CDR3 is 15 amino acids long.

This clonotype turned up a few times. This chain uses TRBV3-1 with TRBJ2-1; 13 bases map to TRBD2. V gave up 6 bases and J gave up 10 bases; unmatched junction bases: 9. Looked up from germline, CDR1 is LGHDT and CDR2 is YNNKEL (reference sequence). This CDR3 is built from 15 residues. The CDR3 region is CASSKLAGGRREQFF. For the CDR3, the DNA is TGTGCCAGCAGTAAACTAGCGGGGGGGCGGAGGGAGCAGTTCTTC.

This clonotype was found many times. The chain links TRBV2 to TRBJ1-2, with TRBD1 matching over 7 bases. Germline CDR1 is SNHLY and CDR2 is FYNNEI. The V segment lost 6 bases and the J segment 4 bases; nucleotides outside the gene matches: 11. This CDR3 has 15 amino acids. CDR3 nucleotide sequence: TGTGCCAGCAGCGAACTCCACAGGGGCGCCTATGGCTACACCTTC. Protein: CASSELHRGAYGYTF.

This clonotype was detected a few times. The J gene is TRBJ2-5, the V gene TRBV20-1; D not certain. From germline, CDR1 is DFQATT and CDR2 SNEGSKA (reference sequence). The CDR3 length is 15 residues. V lost 3 bases and J 8 bases, leaving 22 bases between the germline ends. CDR3 in DNA: TGCAGTGCTAGCAACCCCAGGCAATCAAACCCTACCCAGTACTTC. This sequence encodes CSASNPRQSNPTQYF.

The chain employs TRBV5-1 and TRBJ2-7; 8 bases agree with TRBD2. The trim removed 2 bases at V and 0 bases at J, leaving 1 base unmatched. This CDR3 contains 14 residues. The germline V gene encodes CDR1 SGHRS and CDR2 YFSETQ. The CDR3 sequence: CASSFSGDSYEQYF. The DNA for the CDR3 is TGCGCCAGCAGCTTTAGCGGGGACTCCTACGAGCAGTACTTC.

The gene calls are TRBV20-1 and TRBJ2-1; 16 bases are a match to TRBD2. Per germline, CDR1 DFQATT and CDR2 SNEGSKA (reference sequence). This CDR3 spans 17 amino acids. With V trimmed by 8 bases and J by 5 bases, 12 bases remained unmatched. In DNA, the CDR3 is TGCAGTTTCCTATCGGGACTAGCGGGGGGGGAAGACAATGAGCAGTTCTTC. It yields the protein CSFLSGLAGGEDNEQFF.

This CDR3 is CASRPQTGVYEQYF. The DNA of the CDR3 is TGTGCCAGCAGGCCCCAGACAGGGGTCTACGAGCAGTACTTC. V usage is TRBV2 and J usage is TRBJ2-7; 8 positions match TRBD1. The CDR3 contains 14 residues. J gave up 3 bases and V 6 bases, and 7 bases lay outside the gene matches. In germline, CDR1 is SNHLY, CDR2 FYNNEI.

This clonotype has a count of ten or more. CDR3 loop: CASSPYTEAFF. The CDR3, as DNA: TGCGCCAGCAGCCCCTACACTGAAGCTTTCTTT. The chain employs TRBV5-1 and TRBJ1-1; D gene unclear. The germline CDR1 and CDR2 sequences are SGHRS and YFSETQ. This CDR3 is built from 11 residues. Trimming stripped 4 bases from V and 3 bases from J, with 4 bases between.

This clonotype came up many times. The J gene is TRBJ1-5, the V gene TRBV6-1; D perhaps matches TRBD1 (5 bases). With 2 bases removed from V and 0 bases from J, the gap between germline ends came to 8 bases. The V gene's germline CDR1 is MNHNS and CDR2 SASEGT. This CDR3 contains 15 residues. CDR3 DNA: TGTGCCAGCAGTGAAAGGGGCTATAGCAATCAGCCCCAGCATTTT. This encodes CASSERGYSNQPQHF.

This clonotype was counted ten times or more. The chain couples TRBV12-3 or TRBV12-4 to TRBJ2-2; weak D call: TRBD1 (5 bases). Trimming took off 3 bases at V and 6 bases at J, with 11 bases between the two ends. The CDR3 contains 14 residues. The CDR3 DNA reads TGTGCCAGCAGTTTTCAGGGTTTGGCCGGGGAGCTGTTTTTT. Protein product: CASSFQGLAGELFF.

This clonotype was detected a few times. The V gene is TRBV7-9, the J gene TRBJ1-2, with D maybe TRBD1 (5 bases). The CDR3 contains 16 residues. CDR1 is SEHNR, CDR2 FQNEAQ, per germline (reference sequence). The V end was cut by 5 bases, the J end by 8 bases, with 24 bases between. CDR3 in amino acids: CASSPPATLGQGGYTF. For the CDR3, the DNA is TGTGCCAGCAGCCCCCCAGCAACCCTGGGGCAGGGAGGCTACACCTTC.

In its sample, this clonotype was seen a few times. The rearrangement joins TRBV7-3 to TRBJ1-1; D remains ambiguous. There are 13 residues in the CDR3. Germline lookup yields CDR1 SGHTA and CDR2 FQGTGA. V lost 2 bases and J 4 bases, leaving 8 bases between the germline ends. Here the CDR3 reads CASSLFLSTEAFF. The CDR3 DNA reads TGTGCCAGCAGCTTATTCTTAAGCACTGAAGCTTTCTTT.

This clonotype was found many times. This sequence joins TRBV29-1 and TRBJ2-7, with D maybe TRBD2 (5 bases). This CDR3 contains 12 residues. The V end was cut by 4 bases, the J end by 7 bases, with 14 bases between. The V gene's germline CDR1 is SQVTM and CDR2 ANQGSEA. This chain's CDR3 is CSVGRATGEQYF. The CDR3, as DNA: TGCAGCGTTGGCCGGGCGACGGGGGAGCAGTACTTC.

V usage is TRBV7-6 and J usage is TRBJ1-1; TRBD1 matches at 8 bases. There are 15 residues in the CDR3. Per germline, CDR1 SGHVS and CDR2 FNYEAQ. Unmatched junction bases numbered 7, after V lost 4 bases and J lost 3 bases. CDR3 coding DNA: TGTGCCAGCAGCTCCTGGACAGGGCGATACACTGAAGCTTTCTTT. Encoded protein: CASSSWTGRYTEAFF.

This clonotype has a handful of counts. The chain joins TRBV9 to TRBJ1-2; 9 nucleotides align to TRBD1. Germline loops: CDR1 SGDLS, CDR2 YYNGEE. J was trimmed by 4 bases and V by 3 bases; bases with no gene match: 7. There are 15 residues in the CDR3. DNA of the CDR3: TGTGCCAGCAGCGGGGCTAGGGGACAGGGCTATGGCTACACCTTC. It yields the protein CASSGARGQGYGYTF. Drawing the rest from reference TRBV9 and TRBJ1-2, the complete variable domain is DSGVTQTPKHLITATGQRVTLRCSPRSGDLSVYWYQQSLDQGLQFLIQYYNGEERAKGNILERFSAQQFPDLHSELNLSSLELGDSALYFCASSGARGQGYGYTFGSGTRLTVV.

This chain connects TRBV4-2 to TRBJ1-6; 8 bases match TRBD1. This CDR3 contains 16 residues. Germline V gives CDR1 LGHNA, CDR2 YNFKEQ. The junction had 9 bases not matched to a gene; V was cut back by 0 bases and J by 11 bases. In DNA, the CDR3 is TGTGCCAGCAGCCAAGATTGGAGGACAGGGACTACACCCCTCCACTTT. This gives the protein CASSQDWRTGTTPLHF.

There are many counts of this clonotype. CDR3 bases: TGTGCCAGCAGCTTGTCCGGGGCCGTGGAGACCCAGTACTTC. Encoded protein: CASSLSGAVETQYF. V is TRBV7-6 and J is TRBJ2-5; tentatively, D is TRBD1 or TRBD2 (5 bases each). V was trimmed by 3 bases and J by 5 bases, leaving 13 bases between them. This CDR3 comprises 14 residues. CDR1 and CDR2 from the germline V gene are SGHVS and FNYEAQ.

This clonotype was seen many times. The rearrangement links TRBV4-1 to TRBJ2-7; D is possibly TRBD2 (6 bases). Germline loops: CDR1 MGHRA, CDR2 YSYEKL. Trimming left V 0 bases short and J 2 bases short, with 17 bases between. The length of the CDR3 is 17 residues. The CDR3 here is CASSQEGTWAAAYEQYF. CDR3 coding DNA: TGCGCCAGCAGCCAAGAGGGGACTTGGGCGGCGGCCTACGAGCAGTACTTC.

The V and J genes are TRBV18 and TRBJ1-2; D not resolved. The CDR3 covers 15 residues. Germline V gene lookup returns CDR1 KGHSH and CDR2 LQKENI. The V end was cut by 3 bases, the J end by 0 bases, with 11 bases between. CDR3 loop: CASSPTASANYGYTF. CDR3 DNA: TGTGCCAGCTCACCGACCGCGTCGGCTAACTATGGCTACACCTTC.

This clonotype appeared a few times. The chain combines TRBV20-1 with TRBJ1-2; D remains unclear. Germline V gene sequence: CDR1 DFQATT, CDR2 SNEGSKA (reference sequence). The CDR3 is made up of 11 amino acids. V lost 0 bases to trimming and J lost 12 bases, with 11 bases between them. The CDR3 nucleotides are TGCAGTGCTAGAGACAGGTTAAGGCACACCTTC. Residues: CSARDRLRHTF.

This clonotype was observed many times. V is TRBV6-4 and J is TRBJ2-1; 7 bases align to TRBD1. The germline CDR1 and CDR2 sequences are MRHNA and SNTAGT. This CDR3 is 14 amino acids long. Unmatched junction bases numbered 5, after V lost 5 bases and J lost 4 bases. CDR3 nucleotides: TGTGCCAGCAGTCCCACAGGGGATTACAATGAGCAGTTCTTC. Translation: CASSPTGDYNEQFF.

This clonotype appeared a few times. CDR3 sequence: CASSDGRNPYEQYF. The CDR3 region has the DNA TGTGCCAGCAGTGACGGACGGAACCCCTACGAGCAGTACTTC. The chain recombines TRBV2 with TRBJ2-7; D is undetermined. The CDR3 runs 14 residues. Per the germline V gene, CDR1 is SNHLY and CDR2 is FYNNEI. The V gene lost 3 bases and the J gene lost 2 bases, with 11 bases spanning the gap.

The chain carries TRBV12-3 or TRBV12-4 and TRBJ1-5, with 8 bases matching TRBD1. The CDR3 sequence is 16 residues long. The V and J ends lost 5 bases and 3 bases, in that order; junction bases with no gene match: 9. This CDR3 reads CASSLGQGLVNQPQHF. DNA for the CDR3: TGTGCCAGCAGTCTAGGACAGGGTTTGGTCAATCAGCCCCAGCATTTT.

This clonotype appeared many times. The chain employs TRBV5-1 and TRBJ2-3; TRBD2 aligns across 10 bases. From germline, CDR1 is SGHRS and CDR2 YFSETQ. With V trimmed by 6 bases and J by 3 bases, 4 bases remained unmatched. There are 14 residues in the CDR3. CDR3 DNA sequence: TGCGCCAGCACCAGCGGGGGGGCAACAGATACGCAGTATTTT. It translates to CASTSGGATDTQYF.

This rearrangement joins TRBV7-2 to TRBJ1-2; D unresolved. The CDR3 length is 16 residues. Per germline, CDR1 SGHTA and CDR2 FQGNSA. V gave up 2 bases and J gave up 6 bases, with 19 bases separating them. The CDR3 sequence is CASSLSRASAGNGYTF. Here the CDR3 DNA reads TGTGCCAGCAGCTTAAGTCGGGCCTCAGCGGGGAATGGCTACACCTTC.

The V call is TRBV5-1, the J call TRBJ2-1, with 7 positions matching TRBD2. CDR3 length: 19 amino acids. J gave up 0 bases and V 1 base, and 13 bases lay outside the gene matches. Germline-derived CDR1 and CDR2 are SGHRS and YFSETQ. For the CDR3, the DNA is TGCGCCAGCAGCTTGTTAACGTGGGTCCCGGGGGGCTCCTACAATGAGCAGTTCTTC. This encodes CASSLLTWVPGGSYNEQFF.

This clonotype was seen at least ten times. The chain is built from TRBV6-5 and TRBJ1-2, with D hard to call. This CDR3 region has 13 residues. The V and J ends lost 7 bases and 4 bases respectively, with 13 bases between them. In germline, CDR1 is MNHEY, CDR2 SVGAGI. CDR3 sequence reads: CASIGRQLYGYTF. DNA for the CDR3: TGTGCCAGCATTGGGCGGCAACTCTATGGCTACACCTTC.

The chain employs TRBV4-3 and TRBJ1-1; TRBD1 matches at 7 bases. This CDR3 comprises 13 residues. The V gene end was trimmed by 4 bases and the J gene end by 8 bases; junction bases not matched to a gene: 7. Germline CDR1 reads LGHNA; CDR2 reads YSLEER. CDR3 nucleotide sequence: TGCGCCAGCAGCCCGAGGGGGACAGACGAAGCTTTCTTT. Protein sequence: CASSPRGTDEAFF.